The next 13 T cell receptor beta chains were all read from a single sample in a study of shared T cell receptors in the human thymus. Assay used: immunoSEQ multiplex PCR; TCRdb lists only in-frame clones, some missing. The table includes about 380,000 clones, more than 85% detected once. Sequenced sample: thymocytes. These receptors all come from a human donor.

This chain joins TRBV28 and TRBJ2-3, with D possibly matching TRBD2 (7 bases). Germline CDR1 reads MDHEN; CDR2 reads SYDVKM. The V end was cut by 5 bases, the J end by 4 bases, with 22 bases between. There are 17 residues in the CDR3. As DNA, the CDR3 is TGTGCCAGCAGTCTGACCGGGGGGCTCTCGGGCCCAGATACGCAGTATTTT. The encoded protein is CASSLTGGLSGPDTQYF.

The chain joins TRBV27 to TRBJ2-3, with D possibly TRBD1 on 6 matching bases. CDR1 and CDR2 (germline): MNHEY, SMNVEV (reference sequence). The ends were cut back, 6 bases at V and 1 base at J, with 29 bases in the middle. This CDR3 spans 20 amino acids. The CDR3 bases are TGTGCCAGCAGGGGGAAGGTCGGGGACACGAAGCACTACCGCACAGATACGCAGTATTTT. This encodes CASRGKVGDTKHYRTDTQYF.

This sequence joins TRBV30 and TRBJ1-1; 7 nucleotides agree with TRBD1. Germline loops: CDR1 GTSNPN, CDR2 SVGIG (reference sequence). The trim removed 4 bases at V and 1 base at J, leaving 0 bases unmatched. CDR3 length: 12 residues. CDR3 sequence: CAWTGGNTEAFF. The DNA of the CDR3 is TGTGCCTGGACAGGGGGGAACACTGAAGCTTTCTTT. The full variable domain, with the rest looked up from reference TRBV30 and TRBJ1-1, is SQTIHQWPATLVQPVGSPLSLECTVEGTSNPNLYWYRQAAGRGLQLLFYSVGIGQISSEVPQNLSASRPQDRQFILSSKKLLLSDSGFYLCAWTGGNTEAFFGQGTRLTVV.

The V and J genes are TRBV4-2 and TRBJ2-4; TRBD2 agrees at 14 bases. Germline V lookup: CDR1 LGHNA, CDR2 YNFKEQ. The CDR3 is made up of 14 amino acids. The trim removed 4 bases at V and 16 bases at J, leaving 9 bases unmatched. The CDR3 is CASSPGLAGVGVYF. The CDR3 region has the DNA TGTGCCAGCAGCCCGGGACTAGCGGGAGTTGGGGTATACTTC.

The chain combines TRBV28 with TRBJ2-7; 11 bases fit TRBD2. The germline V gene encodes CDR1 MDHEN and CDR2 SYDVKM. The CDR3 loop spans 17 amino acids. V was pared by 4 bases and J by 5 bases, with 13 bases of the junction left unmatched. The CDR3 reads CASSWAPLAGVPHEQYF. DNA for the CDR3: TGTGCCAGCAGTTGGGCGCCACTAGCGGGAGTCCCCCACGAGCAGTACTTC.

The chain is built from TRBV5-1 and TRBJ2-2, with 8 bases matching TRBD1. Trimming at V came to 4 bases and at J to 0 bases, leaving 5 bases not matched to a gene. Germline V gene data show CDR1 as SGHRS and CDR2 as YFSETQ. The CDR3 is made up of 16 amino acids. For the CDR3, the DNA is TGCGCCAGCAGCGCCGCAGGGGGCGCGAACACCGGGGAGCTGTTTTTT. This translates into CASSAAGGANTGELFF.

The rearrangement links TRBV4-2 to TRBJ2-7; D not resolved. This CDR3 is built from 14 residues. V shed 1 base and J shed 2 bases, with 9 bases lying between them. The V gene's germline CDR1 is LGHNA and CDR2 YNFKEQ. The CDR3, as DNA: TGTGCCAGCAGCCAAGGTCACGGAGCCTACGAGCAGTACTTC. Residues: CASSQGHGAYEQYF.

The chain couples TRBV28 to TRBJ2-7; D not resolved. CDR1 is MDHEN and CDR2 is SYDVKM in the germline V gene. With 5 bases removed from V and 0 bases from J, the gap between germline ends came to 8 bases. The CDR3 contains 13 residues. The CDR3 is CASSPPSSYEQYF. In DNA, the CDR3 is TGTGCCAGCAGTCCTCCGAGCTCCTACGAGCAGTACTTC.

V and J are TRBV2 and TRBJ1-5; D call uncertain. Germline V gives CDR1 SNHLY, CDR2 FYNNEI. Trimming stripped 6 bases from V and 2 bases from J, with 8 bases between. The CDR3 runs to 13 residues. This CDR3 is CASSGSGNQPQHF. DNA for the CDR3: TGTGCCAGCAGCGGATCAGGCAATCAGCCCCAGCATTTT. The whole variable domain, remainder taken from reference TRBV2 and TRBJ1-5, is EPEVTQTPSHQVTQMGQEVILRCVPISNHLYFYWYRQILGQKVEFLVSFYNNEISEKSEIFDDQFSVERPDGSNFTLKIRSTKLEDSAMYFCASSGSGNQPQHFGDGTRLSIL.

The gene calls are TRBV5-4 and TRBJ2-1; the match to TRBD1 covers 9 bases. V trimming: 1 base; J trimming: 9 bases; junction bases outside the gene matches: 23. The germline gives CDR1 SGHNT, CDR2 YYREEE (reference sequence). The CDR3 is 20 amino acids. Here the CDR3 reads CASSLFRGVKKGQGVSEQFF. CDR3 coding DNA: TGTGCCAGCAGCTTGTTTCGCGGGGTGAAAAAGGGACAGGGAGTTAGTGAGCAGTTCTTC.

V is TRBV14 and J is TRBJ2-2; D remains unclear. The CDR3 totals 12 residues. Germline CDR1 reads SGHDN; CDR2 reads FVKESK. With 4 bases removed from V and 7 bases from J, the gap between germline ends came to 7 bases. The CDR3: CASSPGGGELFF. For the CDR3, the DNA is TGTGCCAGCAGCCCAGGTGGCGGGGAGCTGTTTTTT.

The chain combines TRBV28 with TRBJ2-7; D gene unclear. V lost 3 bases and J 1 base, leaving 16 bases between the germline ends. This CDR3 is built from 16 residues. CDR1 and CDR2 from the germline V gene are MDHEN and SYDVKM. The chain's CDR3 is CASSLLVGDPSYEQYF. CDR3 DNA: TGTGCCAGCAGTTTGTTGGTGGGTGATCCGTCCTACGAGCAGTACTTC.

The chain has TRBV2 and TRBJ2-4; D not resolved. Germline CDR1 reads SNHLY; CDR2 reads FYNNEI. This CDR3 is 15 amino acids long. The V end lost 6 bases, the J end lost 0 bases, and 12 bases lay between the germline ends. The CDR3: CASRITTLAKNIQYF. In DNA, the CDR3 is TGTGCCAGCAGAATAACAACCTTAGCCAAAAACATTCAGTACTTC.